These 17 T cell receptor beta chains originate from one sample sequenced in a study of cytomegalovirus exposure and HLA in healthy donors. PCR primers comprised 60 Vbeta and 13 Jbeta primers. TCRdb's copy holds only in-frame clones and misses some; the assay was immunoSEQ multiplex PCR. The sample has approximately 110,000 clones, and its top ten clones hold 6.8%. The sequenced sample was PBMCs. The receptors derive from a man between 35 and 55 years old in good health and CMV-seropositive.

The V gene is TRBV11-2, the J gene TRBJ2-1, with D possibly being TRBD2 (6 bases). The CDR3 spans 15 residues. V lost 0 bases and J 8 bases, leaving 14 bases between the germline ends. The V gene's germline CDR1 is SGHAT and CDR2 FQNNGV. CDR3 sequence (DNA): TGTGCCAGCAGCTTAGAGGACTACCACAACCATGAGCAGTTCTTC. Protein sequence: CASSLEDYHNHEQFF.

V usage is TRBV5-1 and J usage is TRBJ2-7, with TRBD1 identical over 10 bases. The CDR3 length is 13 residues. Germline-derived CDR1 and CDR2 are SGHRS and YFSETQ. The V gene end was trimmed by 7 bases and the J gene end by 12 bases; junction bases not matched to a gene: 13. CDR3 residues: CASGTEGTGVLYF. Written as DNA, the CDR3 is TGCGCCAGCGGGACCGAAGGGACAGGGGTTCTGTACTTC.

V usage is TRBV6-5 and J usage is TRBJ2-7, with 7 bases lining up with TRBD1. CDR1 and CDR2 from the germline V gene are MNHEY and SVGAGI. The CDR3 has 15 residues. Germline trimming cut 6 bases from V and 0 bases from J; bases unmatched to any gene: 8. CDR3 loop: CASSYGTDLSYEQYF. The CDR3 nucleotides read TGTGCCAGCAGCTACGGGACAGATCTCTCCTACGAGCAGTACTTC.

The rearrangement links TRBV29-1 to TRBJ2-2, with 8 bases lining up with TRBD1. The CDR3 is 12 residues long. The germline CDR1 and CDR2 sequences are SQVTM and ANQGSEA. The V and J ends lost 6 bases and 7 bases, in that order; junction bases with no gene match: 4. The CDR3 here is CSVSGGHGELFF. The CDR3 DNA reads TGCAGCGTATCAGGGGGCCACGGGGAGCTGTTTTTT.

The V call is TRBV7-2, the J call TRBJ2-1; a possible D gene is TRBD2 (6 bases). The CDR3 contains 14 residues. Between the trimmed V and J ends, which lost 4 bases and 7 bases, there was a span of 14 bases. CDR1 SGHTA and CDR2 FQGNSA come from the germline V gene. The CDR3 region has the DNA TGTGCCAGCAGCTCCATGACTAGGGTTAATGAGCAGTTCTTC. This codes for CASSSMTRVNEQFF.

V usage is TRBV7-3 and J usage is TRBJ1-2, with no clear D. Trimming left V 2 bases short and J 6 bases short, with 10 bases between. The CDR3 is 13 residues long. Germline-derived CDR1 and CDR2 are SGHTA and FQGTGA. The CDR3 sequence: CASSLGPEDGYTF. The CDR3 region has the DNA TGTGCCAGCAGCTTAGGCCCTGAGGATGGCTACACCTTC.

The chain couples TRBV9 to TRBJ1-1; 9 bases fit TRBD1. Germline V gives CDR1 SGDLS, CDR2 YYNGEE. V gave up 3 bases and J gave up 0 bases; unmatched junction bases: 6. The CDR3 covers 16 residues. The CDR3 spells CASSEDRGRVNTEAFF. The CDR3 DNA is TGTGCCAGCAGCGAAGACAGGGGGAGGGTGAACACTGAAGCTTTCTTT.

The chain has TRBV2 and TRBJ2-1; D remains unclear. Per germline, CDR1 SNHLY and CDR2 FYNNEI. CDR3 size: 12 residues. Trimming removed 1 base from V and 7 bases from J, with 5 bases in between. CDR3 nucleotides: TGTGCCAGCAGTGAAGATCGGAATGAGCAGTTCTTC. As protein: CASSEDRNEQFF.

V gene TRBV30 combines with J gene TRBJ1-3; D unclear. CDR1 is GTSNPN and CDR2 is SVGIG in the germline V gene (reference sequence). CDR3 length: 13 residues. V shed 1 base and J shed 4 bases, with 8 bases lying between them. The CDR3 sequence: CAWSAGVGNTIYF. The CDR3 DNA follows: TGTGCCTGGAGTGCCGGGGTCGGAAACACCATATATTTT.

The CDR3 bases are TGCGCCAGCAGCACCAGGACAGGAGGGACGCAGTATTTT. Translation: CASSTRTGGTQYF. This rearrangement joins TRBV5-1 to TRBJ2-3, with D possibly matching TRBD1 (7 bases). The germline V gene encodes CDR1 SGHRS and CDR2 YFSETQ. The V end was cut by 4 bases, the J end by 9 bases, with 15 bases between. CDR3 size: 13 residues. Supplemented by reference TRBV5-1 and TRBJ2-3, the full variable domain reads KAGVTQTPRYLIKTRGQQVTLSCSPISGHRSVSWYQQTPGQGLQFLFEYFSETQRNKGNFPGRFSGRQFSNSRSEMNVSTLELGDSALYLCASSTRTGGTQYFGPGTRLTVL.

V gene TRBV5-1 combines with J gene TRBJ2-7; possible D gene TRBD1, 7 bases. Trimming took 4 bases from V and 2 from J, leaving 13 bases between them. Germline V gives CDR1 SGHRS, CDR2 YFSETQ. This CDR3 has 14 amino acids. CDR3 sequence reads: CASSRDREAYEQYF. CDR3 coding DNA: TGCGCCAGCAGCCGTGACAGGGAGGCCTACGAGCAGTACTTC.

CDR3: CASSPLAGAYEQYF. CDR3 DNA sequence: TGTGCCAGCAGCCCCCTAGCGGGGGCCTACGAGCAGTACTTC. The chain recombines TRBV7-9 with TRBJ2-5; 10 bases match TRBD2. Near its end, the DNA agrees better with TRBJ2-7, so the J call may be wrong. Germline V gives CDR1 SEHNR, CDR2 FQNEAQ (reference sequence). CDR3 length: 14 residues.

The CDR3 protein is CASRGSGSVVETQYF. For the CDR3, the DNA is TGTGCCAGCCGTGGGAGCGGGAGCGTGGTAGAGACCCAGTACTTC. The chain links TRBV28 to TRBJ2-5, with 8 bases aligning to TRBD2. This CDR3 comprises 15 residues. In germline, CDR1 is MDHEN, CDR2 SYDVKM. The junction had 12 bases not matched to a gene; V was cut back by 8 bases and J by 4 bases.

On this clone itself: At the DNA level, this CDR3 is encoded by other sequences in the same sample as well. The genes are TRBV5-1 and TRBJ2-7; 11 bases match TRBD2. In germline, CDR1 is SGHRS, CDR2 YFSETQ. The CDR3 contains 15 residues. Trimming removed 4 bases from V and 1 base from J; junction bases left unmatched: 4. The CDR3 sequence: CASSVGTSGSYEQYF. The CDR3 DNA follows: TGCGCCAGCAGCGTCGGGACTAGCGGTTCCTACGAGCAGTACTTC.

The chain couples TRBV19 to TRBJ2-6; TRBD1 matches at 7 bases. This CDR3 region has 17 residues. CDR1 and CDR2 (germline): LNHDA, SQIVND (reference sequence). V lost 4 bases, J lost 2 bases, and 8 bases stayed unmatched. The CDR3 spells CASSTPMRGPGANVLTF. CDR3 nucleotides: TGTGCCAGTAGTACCCCCATGAGGGGGCCTGGGGCCAACGTCCTGACTTTC.

To note about this clone: One junction end does not reproduce the germline sequence, and a read error may be involved. The J gene is TRBJ2-7, the V gene TRBV30; 10 bases are a match to TRBD2. Germline CDR1 is GTSNPN and CDR2 is SVGIG (reference sequence). This CDR3 has 11 residues. CDR3 sequence: CAWRGGLAELF. The CDR3 DNA is TGTGCCTGGAGGGGAGGACTAGCGGAGCTCTTC.

The rearrangement links TRBV6-1 to TRBJ1-3; 7 bases match TRBD1. Trimming removed 2 bases from V and 0 bases from J; junction bases left unmatched: 4. The germline V gene encodes CDR1 MNHNS and CDR2 SASEGT. The CDR3 length is 16 residues. The CDR3 protein is CASSENRGYSGNTIYF. CDR3 coding DNA: TGTGCCAGCAGTGAAAACAGGGGCTACTCTGGAAACACCATATATTTT.